The next 8 T cell receptor beta chains were all read from a single sample in a study of cytomegalovirus exposure and HLA in healthy donors. 60 Vbeta and 13 Jbeta primers were used in PCR. TCRdb's table, derived via immunoSEQ multiplex PCR, lists solely in-frame clones and lacks some. The sample table sets out some 120,000 clones. Material for sequencing was PBMCs. The receptors were gathered from a man aged 40-55 years in good health and CMV-seronegative.

The chain recombines TRBV10-3 with TRBJ1-5, with a weak D call TRBD1 (5 bases). This CDR3 contains 14 residues. V lost 11 bases, J lost 3 bases, and 17 bases lay in between. The germline V gene has CDR1 ENHRY and CDR2 SYGVKD. The CDR3 coding sequence is TGTGCCTCCGCACACCAGGGCCACAATCAGCCCCAGCATTTT. Encoded protein: CASAHQGHNQPQHF.

The rearrangement joins TRBV25-1 to TRBJ2-7; 12 bases agree with TRBD2. The ends lost 2 bases at V and 3 bases at J; junction bases unmatched: 5. Germline values: CDR1 MGHDK, CDR2 SYGVNS. The CDR3 extends over 16 amino acids. CDR3 loop: CASSEVRTSGIYEQYF. Written as DNA, the CDR3 is TGTGCCAGCAGTGAAGTGAGGACTAGCGGGATCTACGAGCAGTACTTC.

The chain has TRBV5-1 and TRBJ2-1; no definite D call. Per the germline V gene, CDR1 is SGHRS and CDR2 is YFSETQ. This CDR3 region has 15 residues. Trimming removed 2 bases from V and 7 bases from J, with 16 bases in between. For the CDR3, the DNA is TGCGCCAGCAGCTTCGTGGATTCCCTCGGGAATGAGCAGTTCTTC. It encodes CASSFVDSLGNEQFF.

The chain links TRBV9 to TRBJ2-1; D call uncertain. Germline values: CDR1 SGDLS, CDR2 YYNGEE. The CDR3 covers 16 residues. Trimming cost V 4 bases and J 0 bases, with 14 bases left between them. For the CDR3, the DNA is TGTGCCAGCAGCCTGAGTACTCTAACCTCCTACAATGAGCAGTTCTTC. This sequence encodes CASSLSTLTSYNEQFF.

The J gene is TRBJ1-4, the V gene TRBV7-2; D possibly corresponds to TRBD1 (6 bases). V lost 5 bases and J lost 8, with 12 bases in between. CDR1 is SGHTA and CDR2 is FQGNSA in the germline V gene. The CDR3 sequence is 13 residues long. CDR3 protein: CASSRVQGEKLFF. Here the CDR3 DNA reads TGTGCCAGCAGCCGAGTCCAGGGGGAAAAACTGTTTTTT.

The chain joins TRBV6-6 to TRBJ1-2; 7 positions agree with TRBD1. The CDR3 contains 14 residues. Germline V CDR1 and CDR2: MNHNY, SVGAGI (reference sequence). J gave up 3 bases and V 0 bases, and 1 base lay outside the gene matches. The CDR3 coding sequence is TGTGCCAGCAGTTACTCCACAGGGGACTATGGCTACACCTTC. Translated, it gives CASSYSTGDYGYTF.

As regards this clone: Germline is not matched at one junction end, which may reflect a read error. V and J are TRBV5-1 and TRBJ2-7; either TRBD1 or TRBD2 may supply D (5 bases each). The CDR3 sequence is 14 residues long. The germline CDR1 and CDR2 sequences are SGHRS and YFSETQ. The CDR3 region has the DNA TGCGCCAGCAGGTTGGGGCTAGCATCCCACGAGCAGTACTTC. Its translation: CASRLGLASHEQYF.

CDR3 DNA: TGTGCCAGCAGCAAATCGGAACTAGAATCTGGGAGTGAGCAGTTCTTC. This sequence encodes CASSKSELESGSEQFF. The chain carries TRBV11-3 and TRBJ2-1; D perhaps matches TRBD2 (5 bases). CDR3 length: 16 residues. V lost 5 bases to trimming and J lost 9 bases, with 23 bases between them. In germline, CDR1 is SGHNT, CDR2 YENEEA. Supplemented by reference TRBV11-3 and TRBJ2-1, the full variable domain reads EAGVVQSPRYKIIEKKQPVAFWCNPISGHNTLYWYLQNLGQGPELLIRYENEEAVDDSQLPKDRFSAERLKGVDSTLKIQPAELGDSAVYLCASSKSELESGSEQFFGPGTRLTVL.